The 14 T cell receptor beta chains below all came from one sample that was sequenced in a study of T cell repertoires in cytomegalovirus infection. Antigens of these TCRs are unknown. TCRdb independently ran MiXCR on the reads; one entry per CDR3 protein. This repertoire shows about 470,000 distinct CDR3 sequences, 42% found once; its top ten account for around 45%. Sequencing used cultured PBMCs, obtained from culture after CMV antigen stimulation. The receptors here all came from a human donor in good health (CMV status not recorded). Some clones in this sample may be carry-over from other donors' samples.

This clonotype has more than one count but fewer than ten. The gene calls are TRBV10-3 and TRBJ2-1, with 11 positions matching TRBD2. Trimming removed 10 bases from V and 3 bases from J; junction bases left unmatched: 5. Germline lookup yields CDR1 ENHRY and CDR2 SYGVKD. The CDR3 totals 14 residues. CDR3 sequence reads: CATTSGGIYNEQFF. In DNA, the CDR3 is TGTGCCACCACTAGCGGGGGAATCTACAATGAGCAGTTCTTC.

This clonotype was picked up a small number of times. The gene calls are TRBV6-2 or TRBV6-3 and TRBJ2-1; D uncertain. Germline assignment: CDR1 MNHEY and CDR2 SVGEGT. Trimming shortened V by 6 bases and J by 4 bases, and 19 bases separated the two germline ends. The CDR3 has 16 residues. In DNA form, the CDR3 reads TGTGCCAGCAGAGATCTTTCACGAGTACCGTACAATGAGCAGTTCTTC. Its translation is CASRDLSRVPYNEQFF.

In this sample, this clonotype turned up a few times. The gene calls are TRBV7-2 and TRBJ1-2, with a tentative D call TRBD1 (5 bases). The CDR3 consists of 14 residues. CDR1 and CDR2 (germline): SGHTA, FQGNSA. Trimming shortened V by 1 base and J by 4 bases, and 10 bases separated the two germline ends. Here the CDR3 DNA reads TGTGCCAGCAGCTTAGGGGGCGCCAGCTATGGCTACACCTTC. This sequence encodes CASSLGGASYGYTF.

The chain combines TRBV10-3 with TRBJ1-5; possible D gene TRBD1, 5 bases. Germline CDR1 ENHRY, CDR2 SYGVKD. Trimming shortened V by 8 bases and J by 6 bases, and 14 bases separated the two germline ends. The CDR3 has 13 residues. The CDR3, as DNA: TGTGCCATCTCCCCAGGGATGGCTCAGCCCCAGCATTTT. Its protein product is CAISPGMAQPQHF.

The chain combines TRBV20-1 with TRBJ2-1; possible D gene TRBD2, 5 bases. Germline CDR1 reads DFQATT; CDR2 reads SNEGSKA (reference sequence). The CDR3 loop spans 13 amino acids. Between the trimmed V and J ends, which lost 0 bases and 10 bases, there was a span of 13 bases. The CDR3 DNA follows: TGCAGTGCTAGAGATTTTAGGCCGGGGGAGCAGTTCTTC. Translated: CSARDFRPGEQFF.

This rearrangement joins TRBV6-1 to TRBJ2-3; D may correspond to TRBD1 or TRBD2 (5 bases each). Germline V CDR1 and CDR2: MNHNS, SASEGT. The CDR3 totals 13 residues. V was trimmed by 4 bases and J by 10 bases, leaving 15 bases between them. CDR3 residues: CASSVGPPGSQYF. In nucleotides, the CDR3 is TGTGCCAGCAGTGTGGGACCACCTGGATCGCAGTATTTT.

The chain has TRBV2 and TRBJ2-1, with D uncertain. Germline V gene sequence: CDR1 SNHLY, CDR2 FYNNEI. Trimming stripped 5 bases from V and 6 bases from J, with 8 bases between. This CDR3 has 12 residues. Here the CDR3 DNA reads TGTGCCAGCAGTCGAGCTACCAATGAGCAGTTCTTC. Translating it yields CASSRATNEQFF. The whole variable domain, filled in from reference TRBV2 and TRBJ2-1, reads EPEVTQTPSHQVTQMGQEVILRCVPISNHLYFYWYRQILGQKVEFLVSFYNNEISEKSEIFDDQFSVERPDGSNFTLKIRSTKLEDSAMYFCASSRATNEQFFGPGTRLTVL.

The chain joins TRBV7-3 to TRBJ2-2; 9 bases fit TRBD1. This CDR3 is 19 amino acids long. Germline loops: CDR1 SGHTA, CDR2 FQGTGA. Trimming removed 3 bases from V and 1 base from J; junction bases left unmatched: 12. The CDR3 DNA reads as TGTGCCAGCAGCTTCGGGAGGACAGGGGCAGGAGGGAACACCGGGGAGCTGTTTTTT. It encodes CASSFGRTGAGGNTGELFF.

This clonotype occurred a few times. This chain connects TRBV6-5 to TRBJ1-5, with no clear D. This CDR3 is 14 amino acids long. Trimming cost V 7 bases and J 0 bases, with 10 bases left between them. CDR1 and CDR2 (germline): MNHEY, SVGAGI. CDR3 in amino acids: CASKRSLSNQPQHF. CDR3 bases: TGTGCCAGCAAAAGGTCACTTAGCAATCAGCCCCAGCATTTT.

J is TRBJ2-4 and V is TRBV20-1; 12 bases are a match to TRBD1. V shed 6 bases, J shed 9 bases, and the junction held 12 bases outside the gene matches. This CDR3 has 15 residues. Germline-derived CDR1 and CDR2 are DFQATT and SNEGSKA (reference sequence). CDR3 sequence (DNA): TGCAGTGCATCAACGATGGGGGGACAGGGGGCCATTCAGTACTTC. As protein: CSASTMGGQGAIQYF.

This clonotype has a count of ten or more. An end of the junction differs from the germline gene, which may be a read error. The chain has TRBV4-1 and TRBJ2-7, with D tentatively TRBD1 (5 bases). The CDR3 contains 13 residues. Looked up from germline, CDR1 is MGHRA and CDR2 is YSYEKL. CDR3 nucleotide sequence: TGTGCCAGCAGCCAAGACAGCTCCTACGAGCAGTACTTC. It yields the protein CASSQDSSYEQYF.

This clonotype has just one count. Germline and junction disagree at one end, which may indicate a read error. The CDR3 spells CATSLEMVIQYF. CDR3 nucleotides: TGTGCCACCAGCTTAGAAATGGTGATCCAGTACTTC. The chain is built from TRBV11-2 and TRBJ2-5; D is ambiguous. The V gene's germline CDR1 is SGHAT and CDR2 FQNNGV. The CDR3 totals 12 residues. The full variable domain, in which reference TRBV11-2 and TRBJ2-5 provide the parts outside the CDR3, is EAGVAQSPRYKIIEKRQSVAFWCNPISGHATLYWYQQILGQGPKLLIQFQNNGVVDDSQLPKDRFSAERLKGVDSTLKIQPAKLEDSAVYLCATSLEMVIQYFGPGTRLLVL.

This clonotype has only a few counts. The chain uses TRBV7-6 and TRBJ2-7, with D hard to call. V was shortened by 1 base and J by 7 bases, with 8 bases between the two germline ends. The CDR3 runs to 12 residues. Germline V CDR1 and CDR2: SGHVS, FNYEAQ. The CDR3 loop reads CASSLEGVEQYF. The CDR3 region has the DNA TGTGCCAGCAGCTTAGAGGGCGTAGAGCAGTACTTC.

The V call is TRBV7-8, the J call TRBJ2-1; the match to TRBD1 covers 12 bases. Trimming at V came to 8 bases and at J to 8 bases, leaving 13 bases not matched to a gene. The CDR3 has 16 amino acids. CDR1 is SGHVS, CDR2 FQNEAQ, per germline. CDR3 sequence (DNA): TGTGCCAGCTACAGCTTTGAAGGGACAGGGGGCCATGAGCAGTTCTTC. This gives the protein CASYSFEGTGGHEQFF.